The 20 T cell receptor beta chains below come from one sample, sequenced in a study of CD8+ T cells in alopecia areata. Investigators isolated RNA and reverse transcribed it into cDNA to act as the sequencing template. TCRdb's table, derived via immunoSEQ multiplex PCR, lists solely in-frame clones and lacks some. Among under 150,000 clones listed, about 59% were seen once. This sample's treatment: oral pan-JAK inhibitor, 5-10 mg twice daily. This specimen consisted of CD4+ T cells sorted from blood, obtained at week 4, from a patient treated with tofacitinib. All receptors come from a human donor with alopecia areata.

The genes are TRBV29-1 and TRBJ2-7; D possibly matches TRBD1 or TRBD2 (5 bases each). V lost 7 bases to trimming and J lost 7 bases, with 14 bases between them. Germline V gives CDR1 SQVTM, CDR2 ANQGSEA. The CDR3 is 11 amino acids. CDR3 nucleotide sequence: TGCAGCGGCTCCTGGTGGGGGGAGCAGTACTTC. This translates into CSGSWWGEQYF.

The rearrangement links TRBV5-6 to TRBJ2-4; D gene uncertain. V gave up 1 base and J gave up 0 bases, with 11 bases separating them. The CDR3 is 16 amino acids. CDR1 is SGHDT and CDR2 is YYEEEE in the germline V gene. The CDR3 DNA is TGTGCCAGCAGCTTGCTCGTAGAGATAGCCAAAAACATTCAGTACTTC. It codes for CASSLLVEIAKNIQYF.

DNA of the CDR3: TGCAGCGTTGAAGCGGGGCTAGCGGACGATACGCAGTATTTT. Translating gives CSVEAGLADDTQYF. This rearrangement joins TRBV29-1 to TRBJ2-3; TRBD2 matches at 7 bases. The trim removed 1 base at V and 6 bases at J, leaving 7 bases unmatched. The CDR3 is 14 residues long. Germline CDR1 and CDR2: SQVTM and ANQGSEA.

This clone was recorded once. CDR3 coding DNA: TGTGCCAGCAGTGAATTGGGGTCGGGGGCCGAGATCGATGAGCAGTTCTTC. Translating gives CASSELGSGAEIDEQFF. The genes are TRBV25-1 and TRBJ2-1; possibly TRBD1 or TRBD2 for D (6 bases each). V was cut by 1 base and J by 8 bases, with 21 bases left in between. The germline V gene has CDR1 MGHDK and CDR2 SYGVNS. The CDR3 totals 17 residues.

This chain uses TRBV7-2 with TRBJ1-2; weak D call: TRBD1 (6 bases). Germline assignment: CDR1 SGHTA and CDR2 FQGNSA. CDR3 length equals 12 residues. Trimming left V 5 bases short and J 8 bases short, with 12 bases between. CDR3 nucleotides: TGTGCCAGCAGCACTTACAGGGAGGGCTACACCTTC. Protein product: CASSTYREGYTF.

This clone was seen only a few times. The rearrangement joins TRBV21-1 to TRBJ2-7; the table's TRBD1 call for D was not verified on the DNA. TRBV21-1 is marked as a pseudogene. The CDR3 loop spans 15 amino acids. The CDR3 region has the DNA TGTGCCAGCACTTTCAAGGACAGGGTAACCTACGAGCAGTACTTC. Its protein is CASTFKDRVTYEQYF.

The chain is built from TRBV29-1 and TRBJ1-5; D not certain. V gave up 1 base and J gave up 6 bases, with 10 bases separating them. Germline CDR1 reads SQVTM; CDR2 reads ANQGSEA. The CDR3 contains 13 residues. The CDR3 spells CSVEGEIGQPQHF. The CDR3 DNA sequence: TGCAGCGTTGAAGGGGAAATTGGTCAGCCCCAGCATTTT.

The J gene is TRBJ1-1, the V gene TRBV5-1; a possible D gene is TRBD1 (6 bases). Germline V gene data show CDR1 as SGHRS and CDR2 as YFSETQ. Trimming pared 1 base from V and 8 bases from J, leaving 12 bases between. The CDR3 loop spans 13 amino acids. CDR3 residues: CASSLKGGTEAFF. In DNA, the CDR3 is TGCGCCAGCAGCTTGAAGGGGGGTACCGAAGCTTTCTTT.

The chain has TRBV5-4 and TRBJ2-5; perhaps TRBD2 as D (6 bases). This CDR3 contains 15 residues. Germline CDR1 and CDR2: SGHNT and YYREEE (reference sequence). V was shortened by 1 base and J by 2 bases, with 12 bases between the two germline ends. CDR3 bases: TGTGCCAGCAGCTTGCGGGGGTCCCGACAAGAGACCCAGTACTTC. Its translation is CASSLRGSRQETQYF.

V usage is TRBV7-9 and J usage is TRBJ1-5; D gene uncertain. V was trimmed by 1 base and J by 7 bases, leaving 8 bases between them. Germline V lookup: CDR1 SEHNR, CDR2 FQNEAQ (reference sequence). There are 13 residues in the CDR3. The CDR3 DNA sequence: TGTGCCAGCAGCTTAGACGGAAAACAGCCCCAGCATTTT. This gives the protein CASSLDGKQPQHF.

The CDR3 is CASSLEGQVYGYTF. The CDR3 coding sequence is TGCGCCAGCAGCTTGGAAGGACAGGTCTATGGCTACACCTTC. This chain links TRBV5-1 with TRBJ1-2; 7 positions agree with TRBD1. Germline V gene data show CDR1 as SGHRS and CDR2 as YFSETQ. The V gene end was trimmed by 0 bases and the J gene end by 4 bases; junction bases not matched to a gene: 3. The CDR3 extends over 14 amino acids.

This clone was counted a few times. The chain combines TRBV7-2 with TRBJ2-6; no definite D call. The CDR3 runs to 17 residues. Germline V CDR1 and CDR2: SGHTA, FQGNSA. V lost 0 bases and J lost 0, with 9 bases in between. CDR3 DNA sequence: TGTGCCAGCAGCTTAGCACAATTACTCTCTGGGGCCAACGTCCTGACTTTC. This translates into CASSLAQLLSGANVLTF.

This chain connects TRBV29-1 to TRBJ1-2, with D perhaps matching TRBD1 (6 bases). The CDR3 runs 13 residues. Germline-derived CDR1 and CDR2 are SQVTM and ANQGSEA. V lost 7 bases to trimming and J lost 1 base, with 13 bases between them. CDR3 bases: TGCAGCGCCGGAACCAGGGGTAACTATGGCTACACCTTC. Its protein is CSAGTRGNYGYTF.

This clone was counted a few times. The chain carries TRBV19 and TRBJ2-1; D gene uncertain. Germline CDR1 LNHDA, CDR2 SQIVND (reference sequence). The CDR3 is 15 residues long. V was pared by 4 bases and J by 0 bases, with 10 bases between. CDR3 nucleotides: TGTGCCAGTAGTACCTCCTATAGCTCCTACAATGAGCAGTTCTTC. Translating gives CASSTSYSSYNEQFF.

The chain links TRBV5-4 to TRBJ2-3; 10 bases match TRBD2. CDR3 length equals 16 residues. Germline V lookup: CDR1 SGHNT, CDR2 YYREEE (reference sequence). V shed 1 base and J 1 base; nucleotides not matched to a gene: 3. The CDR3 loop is CASSLLLAGGTDTQYF. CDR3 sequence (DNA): TGTGCCAGCAGCTTGCTCCTAGCGGGGGGCACAGATACGCAGTATTTT.

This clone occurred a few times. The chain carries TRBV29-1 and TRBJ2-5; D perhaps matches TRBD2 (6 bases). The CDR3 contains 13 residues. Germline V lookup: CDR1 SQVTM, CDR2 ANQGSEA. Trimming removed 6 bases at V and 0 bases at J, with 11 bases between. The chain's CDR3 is CSVPREYQETQYF. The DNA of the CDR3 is TGCAGCGTCCCCCGGGAGTACCAAGAGACCCAGTACTTC.

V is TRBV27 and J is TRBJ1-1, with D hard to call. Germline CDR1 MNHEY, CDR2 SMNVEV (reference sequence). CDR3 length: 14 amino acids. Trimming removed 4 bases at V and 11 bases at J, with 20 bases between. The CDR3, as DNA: TGTGCCAGCAGTTCCAACAGAGCCCTTTACGGGGCTTTCTTT. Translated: CASSSNRALYGAFF.

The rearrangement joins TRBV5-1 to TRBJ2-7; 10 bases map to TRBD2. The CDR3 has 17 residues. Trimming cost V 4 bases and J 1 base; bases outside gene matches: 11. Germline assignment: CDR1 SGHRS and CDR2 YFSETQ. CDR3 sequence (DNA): TGCGCCAGCAGCGCAGCGACGACTAGCGGGTTTTCCTACGAGCAGTACTTC. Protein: CASSAATTSGFSYEQYF.

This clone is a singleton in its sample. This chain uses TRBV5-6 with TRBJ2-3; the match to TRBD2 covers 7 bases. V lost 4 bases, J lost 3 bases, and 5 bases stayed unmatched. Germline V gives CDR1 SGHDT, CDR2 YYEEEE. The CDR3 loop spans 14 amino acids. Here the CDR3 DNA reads TGTGCCAGCAGCGACGGGACTACAACAGATACGCAGTATTTT. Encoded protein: CASSDGTTTDTQYF.

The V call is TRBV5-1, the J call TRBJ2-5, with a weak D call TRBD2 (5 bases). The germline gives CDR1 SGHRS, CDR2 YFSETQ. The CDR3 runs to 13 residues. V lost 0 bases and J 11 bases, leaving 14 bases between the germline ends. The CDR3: CASSLAQLGEQYF. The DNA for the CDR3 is TGCGCCAGCAGCTTGGCTCAGCTGGGAGAGCAGTACTTC.